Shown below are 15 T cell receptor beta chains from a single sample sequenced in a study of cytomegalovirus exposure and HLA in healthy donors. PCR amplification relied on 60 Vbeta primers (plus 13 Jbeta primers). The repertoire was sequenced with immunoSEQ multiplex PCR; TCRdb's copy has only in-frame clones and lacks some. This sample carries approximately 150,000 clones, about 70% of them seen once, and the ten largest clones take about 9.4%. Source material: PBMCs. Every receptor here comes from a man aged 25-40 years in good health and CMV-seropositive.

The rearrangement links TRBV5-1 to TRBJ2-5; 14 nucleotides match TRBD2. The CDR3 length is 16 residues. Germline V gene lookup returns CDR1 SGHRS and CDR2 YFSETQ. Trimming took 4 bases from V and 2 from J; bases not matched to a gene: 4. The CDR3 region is CASSPGLAGVQETQYF. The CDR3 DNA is TGCGCCAGCAGCCCGGGACTAGCGGGAGTACAAGAGACCCAGTACTTC. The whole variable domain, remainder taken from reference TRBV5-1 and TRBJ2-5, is KAGVTQTPRYLIKTRGQQVTLSCSPISGHRSVSWYQQTPGQGLQFLFEYFSETQRNKGNFPGRFSGRQFSNSRSEMNVSTLELGDSALYLCASSPGLAGVQETQYFGPGTRLLVL.

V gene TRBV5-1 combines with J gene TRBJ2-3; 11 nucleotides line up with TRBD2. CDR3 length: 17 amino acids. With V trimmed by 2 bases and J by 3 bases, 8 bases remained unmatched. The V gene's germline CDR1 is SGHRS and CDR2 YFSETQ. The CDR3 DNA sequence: TGCGCCAGCAGCTTCTTGGCGGGACTAGCGGTGACAGATACGCAGTATTTT. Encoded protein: CASSFLAGLAVTDTQYF.

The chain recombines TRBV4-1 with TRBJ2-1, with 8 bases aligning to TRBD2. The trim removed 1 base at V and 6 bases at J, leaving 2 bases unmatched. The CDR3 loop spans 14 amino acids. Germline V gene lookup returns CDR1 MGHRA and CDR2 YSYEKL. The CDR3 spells CASSQGLAFNEQFF. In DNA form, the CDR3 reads TGCGCCAGCAGCCAAGGACTAGCGTTCAATGAGCAGTTCTTC.

The CDR3 is CASSATSDEQYF. Written as DNA, the CDR3 is TGTGCCAGCAGCGCCACCTCGGACGAGCAGTACTTC. V usage is TRBV7-9 and J usage is TRBJ2-7; no reliable D call. Germline V gene lookup returns CDR1 SEHNR and CDR2 FQNEAQ (reference sequence). Trimming removed 5 bases at V and 5 bases at J, with 10 bases between. The CDR3 runs to 12 residues. Complete variable domain (other parts from reference TRBV7-9 and TRBJ2-7): DTGVSQNPRHKITKRGQNVTFRCDPISEHNRLYWYRQTLGQGPEFLTYFQNEAQLEKSRLLSDRFSAERPKGSFSTLEIQRTEQGDSAMYLCASSATSDEQYFGPGTRLTVT.

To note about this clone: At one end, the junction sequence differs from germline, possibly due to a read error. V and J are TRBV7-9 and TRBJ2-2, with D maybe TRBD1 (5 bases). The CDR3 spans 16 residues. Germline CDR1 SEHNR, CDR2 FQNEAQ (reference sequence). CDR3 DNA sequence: TGTTCCAGCAGCTTAACAGGCAGTGTGAACACCGGGGAGCTGTTTTTT. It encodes CSSSLTGSVNTGELFF.

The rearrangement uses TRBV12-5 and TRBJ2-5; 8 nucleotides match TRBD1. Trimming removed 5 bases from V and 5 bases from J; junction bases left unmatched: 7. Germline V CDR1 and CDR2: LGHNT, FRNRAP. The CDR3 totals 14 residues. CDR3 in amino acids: CASGSGQGRETQYF. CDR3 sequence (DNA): TGTGCTAGTGGTAGCGGACAGGGTCGCGAGACCCAGTACTTC.

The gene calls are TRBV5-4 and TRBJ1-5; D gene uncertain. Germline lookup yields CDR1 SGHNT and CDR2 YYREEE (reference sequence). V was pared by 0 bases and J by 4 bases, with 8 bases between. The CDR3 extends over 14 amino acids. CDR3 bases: TGTGCCAGCAGCTTGGCCGGTCTTAATCAGCCCCAGCATTTT. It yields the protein CASSLAGLNQPQHF. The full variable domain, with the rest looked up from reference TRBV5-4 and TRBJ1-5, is ETGVTQSPTHLIKTRGQQVTLRCSSQSGHNTVSWYQQALGQGPQFIFQYYREEENGRGNFPPRFSGLQFPNYSSELNVNALELDDSALYLCASSLAGLNQPQHFGDGTRLSIL.

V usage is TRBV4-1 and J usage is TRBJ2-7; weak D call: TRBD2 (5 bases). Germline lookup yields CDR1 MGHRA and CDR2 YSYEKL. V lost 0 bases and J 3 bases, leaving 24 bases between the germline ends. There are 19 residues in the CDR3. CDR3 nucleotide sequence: TGCGCCAGCAGCCAAGATCGGTCCGCTAACTTTAGGGAGCGCTACGAGCAGTACTTC. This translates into CASSQDRSANFRERYEQYF.

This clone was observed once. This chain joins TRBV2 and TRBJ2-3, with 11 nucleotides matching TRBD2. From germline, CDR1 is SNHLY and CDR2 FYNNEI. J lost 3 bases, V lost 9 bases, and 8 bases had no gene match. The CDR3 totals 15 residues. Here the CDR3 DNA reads TGTGCCAGGTCACCACTAGCGGGAGTTACAGATACGCAGTATTTT. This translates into CARSPLAGVTDTQYF.

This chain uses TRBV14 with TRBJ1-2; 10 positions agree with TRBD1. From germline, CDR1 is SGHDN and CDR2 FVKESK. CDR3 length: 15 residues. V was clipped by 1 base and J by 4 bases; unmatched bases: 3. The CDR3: CASSQVGTGVYGYTF. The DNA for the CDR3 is TGTGCCAGCAGCCAAGTCGGGACAGGGGTCTATGGCTACACCTTC.

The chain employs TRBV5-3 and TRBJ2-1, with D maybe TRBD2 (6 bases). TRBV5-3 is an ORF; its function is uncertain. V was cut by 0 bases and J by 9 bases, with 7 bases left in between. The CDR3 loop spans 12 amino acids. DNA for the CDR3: TGTGCCAGAAGCTTGGGGGGAGGTGAGCAGTTCTTC. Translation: CARSLGGGEQFF.

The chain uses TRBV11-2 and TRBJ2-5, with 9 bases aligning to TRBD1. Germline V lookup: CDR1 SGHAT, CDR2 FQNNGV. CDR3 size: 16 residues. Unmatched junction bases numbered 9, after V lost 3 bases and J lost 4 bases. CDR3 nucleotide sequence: TGTGCCAGCAGCTTCTACGTAGGGACAGGGCCAGAGACCCAGTACTTC. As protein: CASSFYVGTGPETQYF.

CDR3 region: CASSVRQLNSGANVLTF. The CDR3 nucleotides are TGTGCCAGCAGCGTCAGGCAACTTAACTCTGGGGCCAACGTCCTGACTTTC. This chain uses TRBV9 with TRBJ2-6; D is unclear. The V end was cut by 2 bases, the J end by 0 bases, with 12 bases between. Looked up from germline, CDR1 is SGDLS and CDR2 is YYNGEE. This CDR3 is built from 17 residues.

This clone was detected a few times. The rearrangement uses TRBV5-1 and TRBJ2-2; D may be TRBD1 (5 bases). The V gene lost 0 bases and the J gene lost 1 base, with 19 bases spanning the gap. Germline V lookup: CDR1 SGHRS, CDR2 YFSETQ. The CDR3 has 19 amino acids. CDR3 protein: CASSLARIRTLRNTGELFF. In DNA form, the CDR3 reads TGCGCCAGCAGCTTGGCCCGTATAAGGACACTTCGGAACACCGGGGAGCTGTTTTTT.

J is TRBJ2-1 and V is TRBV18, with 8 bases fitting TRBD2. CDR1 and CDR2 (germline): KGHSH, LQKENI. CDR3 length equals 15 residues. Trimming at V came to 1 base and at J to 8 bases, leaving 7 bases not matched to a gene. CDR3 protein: CASSPLPGGGDEQFF. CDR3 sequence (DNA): TGTGCCAGCTCACCACTCCCGGGAGGGGGGGATGAGCAGTTCTTC.